This T cell receptor (beta chain) was documented in a study of blood T cell repertoires in COVID-19. As for the study in general: In each case, the material was cDNA or gDNA derived from T cells, B-cell-depleted T cells, or PBMCs.

Produced via immunoSEQ multiplex PCR; TCRdb's table is partial and in-frame only. Of approximately 190,000 clones in the sample, approximately 90% are singletons; the top ten hold 0.5% to 0.65%. This clone was counted a single time. The sequencing sample was made of peripheral blood. The TCR originated in a man between 50 and 59 years old with acute or convalescent COVID-19.

The CDR3 region has the DNA TGTGCCAGTAGGACCCTAGCGGGTAGCACAGATACGCAGTATTTT. Translating gives CASRTLAGSTDTQYF. V gene TRBV19 combines with J gene TRBJ2-3, with 8 bases lining up with TRBD2. The CDR3 is 15 amino acids. The germline V gene has CDR1 LNHDA and CDR2 SQIVND (reference sequence). The junction had 5 bases not matched to a gene; V was cut back by 6 bases and J by 0 bases. The entire variable domain, with the rest obtained from reference TRBV19 and TRBJ2-3, is as follows: DGGITQSPKYLFRKEGQNVTLSCEQNLNHDAMYWYRQDPGQGLRLIYYSQIVNDFQKGDIAEGYSVSREKKESFPLTVTSAQKNPTAFYLCASRTLAGSTDTQYFGPGTRLTVL.